The 23 T cell receptor beta chains presented below share a single source sample, sequenced in a study of regulatory T cells in long-lasting Graves disease. The time point here: persistent/refractory GD, antithyroid drugs over 5 years with positive TRAb. PBMC-derived RNA was used for the TCR library. Arm-PCR of CDR3 regions with iRepertoire HTBI primers generated TCR beta libraries. From the multiplex PCR reads, TCRdb called clonotypes with MiXCR, one entry per CDR3 protein. This sample has 400,000 or so distinct CDR3 sequences, with around 22% found just once. Sequenced here: peripheral blood mononuclear cells (PBMCs), sampled when the disease was refractory, from a patient treated with antithyroid drugs. The receptors stem from a female donor with Graves disease.

This clonotype was found many times. The V and J genes are TRBV20-1 and TRBJ2-5; 8 positions match TRBD2. There are 14 residues in the CDR3. With V trimmed by 3 bases and J by 4 bases, 7 bases remained unmatched. Germline CDR1 and CDR2: DFQATT and SNEGSKA (reference sequence). As DNA, the CDR3 is TGCAGTGCTAGGAGCGGGAGTTGGTCAGAGACCCAGTACTTC. This sequence encodes CSARSGSWSETQYF.

The table lists this clonotype with a few counts. The J gene is TRBJ1-1, the V gene TRBV29-1; a possible D gene is TRBD1 (5 bases). Trimming removed 7 bases from V and 7 bases from J, with 13 bases in between. The germline gives CDR1 SQVTM, CDR2 ANQGSEA. The CDR3 covers 11 residues. The CDR3 DNA reads as TGCAGCGCGCAGGGTCTGAGTGAAGCTTTCTTT. It encodes CSAQGLSEAFF.

This clonotype was seen ten or more times. The chain employs TRBV11-2 and TRBJ1-4; D not resolved. The CDR3 consists of 15 residues. Trimming stripped 3 bases from V and 14 bases from J, with 22 bases between. Germline V gene lookup returns CDR1 SGHAT and CDR2 FQNNGV. CDR3 in amino acids: CASSFSQSDGAILFF. The CDR3 nucleotides are TGTGCCAGCAGCTTTAGTCAGTCGGACGGAGCCATTCTGTTTTTT.

The CDR3 loop reads CASSSGPPETQYF. In DNA form, the CDR3 reads TGTGCCAGCAGTTCCGGGCCACCTGAGACCCAGTACTTC. The gene calls are TRBV6-2 or TRBV6-3 and TRBJ2-5; D uncertain. Trimming took off 4 bases at V and 5 bases at J, with 11 bases between the two ends. The CDR3 runs to 13 residues. Germline-derived CDR1 and CDR2 are MNHEY and SVGEGT.

The chain has TRBV5-1 and TRBJ2-2, with 8 bases matching TRBD2. V shed 0 bases, J shed 3 bases, and the junction held 4 bases outside the gene matches. The CDR3 has 16 amino acids. Germline CDR1 reads SGHRS; CDR2 reads YFSETQ. The CDR3 here is CASSLDVAGYTGELFF. In DNA, the CDR3 is TGCGCCAGCAGCTTGGATGTAGCGGGATACACCGGGGAGCTGTTTTTT.

This clonotype was seen many times. The genes are TRBV12-3 or TRBV12-4 and TRBJ2-6; 7 positions agree with TRBD1. Unmatched junction bases numbered 6, after V lost 4 bases and J lost 0 bases. This CDR3 has 17 amino acids. The CDR3 DNA reads as TGTGCCAGCAGTTGGAAAGGGGGCGGCTCTGGGGCCAACGTCCTGACTTTC. This codes for CASSWKGGGSGANVLTF.

Only a few counts were recorded for this clonotype. This chain uses TRBV20-1 with TRBJ2-7, with D maybe TRBD2 (5 bases). V was trimmed by 5 bases and J by 3 bases, leaving 17 bases between them. Germline CDR1 is DFQATT and CDR2 is SNEGSKA (reference sequence). The length of the CDR3 is 14 residues. CDR3 sequence (DNA): TGCAGTGCTCCCGGGGAGACTTCGATCTACGAGCAGTACTTC. Encoded protein: CSAPGETSIYEQYF.

This clonotype was observed a handful of times. The chain carries TRBV6-1 and TRBJ2-2; 9 bases map to TRBD2. CDR1 is MNHNS, CDR2 SASEGT, per germline. This CDR3 has 14 residues. Losses at the gene ends were 4 bases for V and 3 bases for J; bases not matched to a gene: 0. Here the CDR3 reads CASSGLADTGELFF. CDR3 coding DNA: TGTGCCAGCAGTGGACTAGCGGACACCGGGGAGCTGTTTTTT.

This clonotype has a handful of counts. This chain uses TRBV4-1 with TRBJ1-1; D is ambiguous. The V gene's germline CDR1 is MGHRA and CDR2 YSYEKL. The CDR3 covers 14 residues. The ends were cut back, 0 bases at V and 6 bases at J, with 11 bases in the middle. The CDR3 DNA follows: TGCGCCAGCAGCCAAGAGGCTGGGAGGGCTGAAGCTTTCTTT. As protein: CASSQEAGRAEAFF.

In this sample, this clonotype turned up many times. This chain uses TRBV28 with TRBJ1-6; 8 nucleotides align to TRBD1. Germline CDR1 reads MDHEN; CDR2 reads SYDVKM. The CDR3 totals 15 residues. J lost 5 bases, V lost 5 bases, and 5 bases had no gene match. The CDR3 spells CASSAGQGNNSPLHF. In nucleotides, the CDR3 is TGTGCCAGCAGTGCCGGACAGGGTAATAATTCACCCCTCCACTTT.

The chain is built from TRBV6-5 and TRBJ2-2; 11 bases match TRBD1. Germline-derived CDR1 and CDR2 are MNHEY and SVGAGI. Unmatched junction bases numbered 14, after V lost 2 bases and J lost 6 bases. This CDR3 has 19 amino acids. CDR3 in DNA: TGTGCCAGCAGTTACGGGTCCGGACAGGGGGCGTTTTTTGCCGGGGAGCTGTTTTTT. Amino acid sequence: CASSYGSGQGAFFAGELFF.

This clonotype was observed a few times. This chain joins TRBV29-1 and TRBJ1-2; possible D gene TRBD1, 5 bases. Germline loops: CDR1 SQVTM, CDR2 ANQGSEA. This CDR3 has 13 residues. Trimming stripped 3 bases from V and 8 bases from J, with 16 bases between. This CDR3 is CSVDMGSGDGYTF. The CDR3 DNA sequence: TGCAGCGTTGATATGGGGTCGGGGGACGGCTACACCTTC.

This chain joins TRBV2 and TRBJ1-5; D not resolved. Germline-derived CDR1 and CDR2 are SNHLY and FYNNEI. V lost 9 bases, J lost 4 bases, and 10 bases lay in between. The CDR3 spans 12 residues. The CDR3 protein is CASRRSNQPQHF. The CDR3 DNA follows: TGTGCCAGTAGGAGGAGTAATCAGCCCCAGCATTTT.

Only a few counts were recorded for this clonotype. The V and J genes are TRBV5-1 and TRBJ1-6; TRBD1 might be the D (6 bases). The CDR3 spans 13 residues. From germline, CDR1 is SGHRS and CDR2 YFSETQ. V gave up 6 bases and J gave up 9 bases, with 13 bases separating them. In DNA form, the CDR3 reads TGCGCCAGCAAGTCAGGGGAATCTTCACCCCTCCACTTT. This gives the protein CASKSGESSPLHF.

Comment on this clonotype: The junction departs from germline at one end; a sequencing error may be responsible. The chain uses TRBV6-1 and TRBJ2-1, with D maybe TRBD1 (6 bases). The CDR3 consists of 14 residues. CDR1 MNHNS and CDR2 SASEGT come from the germline V gene. The CDR3 sequence is CATSDLTGHNEQFF. The CDR3 bases are TGTGCCACCAGTGATTTGACAGGACACAATGAGCAGTTCTTC.

The V gene is TRBV7-2, the J gene TRBJ1-2; D might be TRBD1 (6 bases). There are 13 residues in the CDR3. The V gene lost 2 bases and the J gene lost 6 bases, with 10 bases spanning the gap. Per the germline V gene, CDR1 is SGHTA and CDR2 is FQGNSA. CDR3 loop: CASSLQGSDGYTF. CDR3 nucleotide sequence: TGTGCCAGCAGCTTACAGGGGAGCGATGGCTACACCTTC.

The CDR3, as DNA: TGCAGTGCTAGAGGCAGGACGTACGAGCAGTACTTC. Protein: CSARGRTYEQYF. The chain is built from TRBV20-1 and TRBJ2-7, with D uncertain. Germline CDR1 and CDR2: DFQATT and SNEGSKA (reference sequence). The V and J ends lost 1 base and 4 bases respectively, with 8 bases between them. The CDR3 has 12 amino acids.

This clonotype has just a few counts. V and J are TRBV6-1 and TRBJ2-5; D gene unclear. Trimming took 7 bases from V and 10 from J, leaving 16 bases between them. The CDR3 length is 12 residues. The germline gives CDR1 MNHNS, CDR2 SASEGT. This chain's CDR3 is CASTSLPGDQYF. The CDR3 coding sequence is TGTGCCAGCACTTCCCTCCCTGGGGACCAGTACTTC.

This rearrangement joins TRBV5-1 to TRBJ1-1; TRBD1 is a possible D gene (5 bases). The length of the CDR3 is 15 residues. Germline CDR1 reads SGHRS; CDR2 reads YFSETQ. Trimming cost V 5 bases and J 1 base, with 15 bases left between them. The CDR3 loop reads CASRRTGNENTEAFF. CDR3 in DNA: TGCGCCAGCAGGAGAACAGGTAACGAGAACACTGAAGCTTTCTTT. Variable domain in full (rest from reference TRBV5-1 and TRBJ1-1): KAGVTQTPRYLIKTRGQQVTLSCSPISGHRSVSWYQQTPGQGLQFLFEYFSETQRNKGNFPGRFSGRQFSNSRSEMNVSTLELGDSALYLCASRRTGNENTEAFFGQGTRLTVV.

This clonotype appeared many times. The chain links TRBV20-1 to TRBJ1-5, with D possibly being TRBD1 (6 bases). CDR1 is DFQATT, CDR2 SNEGSKA, per germline (reference sequence). The CDR3 runs to 13 residues. Trimming removed 7 bases from V and 3 bases from J, with 13 bases in between. The CDR3 sequence: CSGRRQDNQPQHF. The CDR3 DNA is TGCAGTGGCAGGCGACAGGACAATCAGCCCCAGCATTTT.

This clonotype has a handful of counts. This sequence joins TRBV5-5 and TRBJ1-2; tentative D call: TRBD1 (5 bases). Germline V lookup: CDR1 SGHKS, CDR2 YYEKEE (reference sequence). The length of the CDR3 is 15 residues. V dropped 4 bases and J dropped 0 bases, with 13 bases sitting between them. The CDR3 reads CASSPSGPSNYGYTF. CDR3 DNA sequence: TGTGCCAGCAGCCCCTCGGGACCCTCTAACTATGGCTACACCTTC.

This clonotype has at least ten counts. The chain carries TRBV2 and TRBJ1-1; TRBD1 matches at 7 bases. This CDR3 region has 15 residues. Germline V gene data show CDR1 as SNHLY and CDR2 as FYNNEI. Unmatched junction bases numbered 9, after V lost 5 bases and J lost 3 bases. CDR3 nucleotides: TGTGCCAGCAGTTCCGGGACAGTACTGGACACTGAAGCTTTCTTT. This sequence encodes CASSSGTVLDTEAFF.

The V call is TRBV20-1, the J call TRBJ2-7; D not resolved. The CDR3 extends over 11 amino acids. The V gene's germline CDR1 is DFQATT and CDR2 SNEGSKA (reference sequence). Trimming removed 4 bases at V and 4 bases at J, with 8 bases between. CDR3 sequence reads: CSANREYEQYF. DNA of the CDR3: TGCAGTGCTAATAGAGAGTACGAGCAGTACTTC.